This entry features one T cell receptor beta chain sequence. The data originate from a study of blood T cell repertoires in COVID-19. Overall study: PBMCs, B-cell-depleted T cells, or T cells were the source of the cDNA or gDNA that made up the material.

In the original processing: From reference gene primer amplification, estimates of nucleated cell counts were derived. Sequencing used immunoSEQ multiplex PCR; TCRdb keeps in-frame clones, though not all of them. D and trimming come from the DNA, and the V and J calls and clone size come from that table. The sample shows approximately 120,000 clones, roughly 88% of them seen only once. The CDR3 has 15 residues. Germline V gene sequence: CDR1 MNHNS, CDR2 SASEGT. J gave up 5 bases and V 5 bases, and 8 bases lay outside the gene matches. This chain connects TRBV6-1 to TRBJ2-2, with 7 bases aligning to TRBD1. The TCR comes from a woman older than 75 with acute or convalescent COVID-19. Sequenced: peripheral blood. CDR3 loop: CASSLQGRRTGELFF. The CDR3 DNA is TGTGCCAGCAGTTTACAGGGGCGGAGGACCGGGGAGCTGTTTTTT.